The entry below gives a single TCR beta chain sequence along with its context. The target of this receptor is not known. No base-level quality is on record; no much larger clone is a single base apart. V sheds 5 bases and J sheds 6 bases, leaving 10 bases between their ends. In the germline V gene (reference sequence), CDR1 corresponds to SEHNR and CDR2 to FQNEAQ. Counted from cysteine to phenylalanine, this CDR3 has 13 amino acids. Only CDR3 DNA is held: 39 bases, read in frame from base 1. The library relied on 5' RACE. Sequenced using an Illumina HiSeq 2500. A second PCR of about 6 to 11 cycles was run with a J-beta primer mix and a sample-barcoded 5' primer. A template-switch 5' adaptor carrying 12 random nucleotides introduced a unique molecular identifier onto each TCR beta cDNA molecule. Each sample yielded at least 3 million CDR3-containing paired-end reads. The Mint cDNA synthesis kit, primed by a TRBC-specific oligonucleotide, was used to synthesize first-strand cDNA from all RNA. Following uracil-DNA glycosylase treatment, all cDNA underwent a first 18-cycle PCR with the universal primers M1SS and BC2_uni_R. The authors processed their data as follows. Each sample was normalized by randomly selecting 1 million high-quality reads, each carrying a distinct molecular identifier. Instead of being binned into consensus sequences, reads that shared molecular identifiers were thrown out. CDR3 identification, clonotype clustering and error correction used MiTCR with a Q25 quality threshold and the strictest error-elimination algorithm. A nonparametric unseen species model using Euler transformation provided a lower-bound estimate of total TCR beta diversity. TCRdb reprocessed the public reads (quality trimming at Q25 with fastp, clone calling with MiXCR) and kept in-frame beta chains. For every CDR3 protein sequence, its rows merge into one entry that carries the most common genes and DNA. What appears here as the V and J calls and clone size reflects TCRdb's work, not the paper's. This sample holds about 970,000 distinct CDR3 sequences; 51% were observed only once. The ten top clones hold over 20% of the sample.

This sample stems from a study of blood T cells in healthy people across ages (dated by TCRdb to between 2014 and 2017). At the level of the whole study: In model experiments, template switching captured roughly one uniquely barcoded TCR beta cDNA molecule for every two T cells. The study measured age-related changes in TCR beta repertoire diversity using deep sequencing normalized with unique cDNA molecular identifiers. Four age groups were formed from the donors: young (average approximately 15 years), middle-aged (more than 35), aged (62) and long-lived (around 82). To avoid experimental bias, donors of different ages were distributed randomly across sequencing lanes. Using the same blood draw, the study looked at two additional independent replicas of 1 million unique cDNA reads for two donors, one aged 18 to 30 and the other aged 80 or older. Overall study outcomes, separate from this receptor: A strong correlation was found between observed TCR beta diversity and the percentage of naive T cells measured by flow cytometry. Compared with the aged group, the long-lived group had more naive CD4+ T cells, fewer expanded clones and increased TCR diversity, suggesting age selection. Observed TCR beta diversity per million T cells fell roughly linearly with age, and a significant reduction was already apparent by age around 44. Estimates of total diversity based on one million sequenced T cells were regarded as lower bounds and as underestimates. The CMV infection status of donors was not known, potentially confounding age-related changes in expanded clonotypes. Conclusive comparison of naive and antigen-experienced compartments was prevented by the profiling of bulk unsorted PBMCs.

The donors were around 39 Caucasian individuals from Russia, aged roughly 6 to 100 years, who were systemically healthy. Each donor gave ten milliliters of peripheral blood, drawn into EDTA-treated Vacutainer tubes. Ficoll-Paque density-gradient centrifugation was used to isolate PBMCs, with at least 6.5 million per sample. Trizol reagent was used to extract total RNA from PBMCs, with at least 5 micrograms per sample. The percentages of naive CD45RAhigh/CD27high T cells were determined by flow cytometry on a PBMC aliquot from every donor. This chain joins TRBV7-9 to TRBJ1-4, with the identity of the D gene unclear. The receptor comes from a woman in her sixties in good health. Input material: blood. CDR3 region: CASSPKAYEKLFF. The nucleotide sequence is given as TGTGCCAGCAGCCCGAAGGCCTATGAAAAACTGTTTTTT.